The T cell receptor (beta chain) under discussion was sequenced for a study of T cells after yellow fever vaccination. Overall study context: Preparing low-cell-number fractions relied on SMART-Seq v4 Ultra Low Input. Study findings and constraints: Abundant clonotypes from the bulk population could have been carried over as contaminants into FACS-sorted repertoires. Most clones from primary vaccination were detected again post-booster (approximately 96% CD4, 88% CD8).

As to this clonotype: The antigen is unknown.

The CDR3 is 16 amino acids. V dropped 5 bases and J dropped 7 bases, with 22 bases sitting between them. The germline gives CDR1 SGHVS, CDR2 FNYEAQ. It was through 5'RACE template switching that TCR cDNA was made, with a universal primer site and UMIs added. Via MiXCR, TCRdb re-called the 5' RACE reads, giving one row per CDR3 protein. This sample has approximately 610,000 distinct CDR3 sequences; about a sixth occur once, and the top ten carry roughly 17%. The starting material was PBMCs, obtained 5 to 6 days after the first yellow fever vaccination. The TCR originated in a man between 18 and 29 years old who received the YFV17D yellow fever vaccine. The chain recombines TRBV7-6 with TRBJ2-3; D call uncertain. The CDR3 bases are TGTGCCAGCAGCCCTCTAACACTCAATACGGCAAATACGCAGTATTTT. Translated, it gives CASSPLTLNTANTQYF.